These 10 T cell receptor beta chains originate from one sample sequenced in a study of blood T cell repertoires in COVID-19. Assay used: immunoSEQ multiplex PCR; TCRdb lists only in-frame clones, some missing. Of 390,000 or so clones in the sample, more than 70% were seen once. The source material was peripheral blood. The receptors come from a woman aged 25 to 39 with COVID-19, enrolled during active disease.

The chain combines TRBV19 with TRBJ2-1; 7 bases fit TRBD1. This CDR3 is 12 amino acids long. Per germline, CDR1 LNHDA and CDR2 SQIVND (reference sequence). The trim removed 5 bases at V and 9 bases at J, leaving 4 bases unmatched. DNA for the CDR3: TGTGCCAGTAGTCACAGGGGAATTGAGCAGTTCTTC. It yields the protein CASSHRGIEQFF.

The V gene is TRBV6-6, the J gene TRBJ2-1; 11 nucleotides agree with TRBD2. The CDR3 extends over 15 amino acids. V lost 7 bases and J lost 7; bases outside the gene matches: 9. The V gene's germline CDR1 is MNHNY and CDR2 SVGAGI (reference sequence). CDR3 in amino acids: CASTELAGGLNEQFF. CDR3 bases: TGTGCCAGCACCGAGCTAGCGGGAGGTTTGAATGAGCAGTTCTTC.

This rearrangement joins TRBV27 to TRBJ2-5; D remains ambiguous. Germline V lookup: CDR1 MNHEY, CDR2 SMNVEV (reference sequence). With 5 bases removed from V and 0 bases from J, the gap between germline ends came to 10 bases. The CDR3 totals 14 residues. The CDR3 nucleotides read TGTGCCAGCAGTCTCCTGAGGTACCAAGAGACCCAGTACTTC. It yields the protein CASSLLRYQETQYF.

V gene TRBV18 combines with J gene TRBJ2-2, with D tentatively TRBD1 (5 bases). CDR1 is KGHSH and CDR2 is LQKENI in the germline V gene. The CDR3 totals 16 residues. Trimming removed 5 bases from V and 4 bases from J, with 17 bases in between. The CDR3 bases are TGTGCCAGCTCAGGCGTAAGGGGATTAAGCACCGGGGAGCTGTTTTTT. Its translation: CASSGVRGLSTGELFF.

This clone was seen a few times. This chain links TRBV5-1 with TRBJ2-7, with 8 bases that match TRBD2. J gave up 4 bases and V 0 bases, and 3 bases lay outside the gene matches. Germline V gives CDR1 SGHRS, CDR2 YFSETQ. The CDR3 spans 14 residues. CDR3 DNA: TGCGCCAGCAGCTTGGCTCTAGCGGGTTACGAGCAGTACTTC. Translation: CASSLALAGYEQYF.

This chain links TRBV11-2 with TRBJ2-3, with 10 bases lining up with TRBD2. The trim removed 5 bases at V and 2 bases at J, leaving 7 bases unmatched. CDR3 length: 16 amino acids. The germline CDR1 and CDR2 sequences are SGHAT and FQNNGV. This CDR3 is CASSPGLAGDTDTQYF. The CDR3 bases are TGTGCCAGCAGCCCCGGGCTAGCGGGGGACACAGATACGCAGTATTTT.

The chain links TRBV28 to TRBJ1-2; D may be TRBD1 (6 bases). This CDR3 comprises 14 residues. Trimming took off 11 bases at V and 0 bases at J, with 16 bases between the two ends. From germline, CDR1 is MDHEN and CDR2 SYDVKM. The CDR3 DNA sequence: TGTGCCGCCGAACAGGGACCAGCTAACTATGGCTACACCTTC. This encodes CAAEQGPANYGYTF.

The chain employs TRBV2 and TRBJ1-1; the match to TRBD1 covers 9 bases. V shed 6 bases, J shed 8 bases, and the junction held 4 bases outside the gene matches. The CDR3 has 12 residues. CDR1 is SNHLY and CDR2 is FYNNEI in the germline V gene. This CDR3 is CASRRGQGEAFF. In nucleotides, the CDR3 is TGTGCCAGCAGGAGAGGACAGGGGGAAGCTTTCTTT.

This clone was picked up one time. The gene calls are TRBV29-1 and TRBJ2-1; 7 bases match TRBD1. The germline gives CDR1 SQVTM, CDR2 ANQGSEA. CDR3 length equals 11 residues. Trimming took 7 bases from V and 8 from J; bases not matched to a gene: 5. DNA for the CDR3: TGCAGCGGGGGACAGATCGATGAGCAGTTCTTC. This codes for CSGGQIDEQFF.

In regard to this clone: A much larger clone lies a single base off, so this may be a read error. The CDR3 coding sequence is TGTGCCAGCAGCCGGGACAGGAACTATGGCTACACCTTC. It encodes CASSRDRNYGYTF. This chain links TRBV7-8 with TRBJ1-2, with 8 bases fitting TRBD1. The germline V gene encodes CDR1 SGHVS and CDR2 FQNEAQ. After removal of 5 bases from V and 2 bases from J, the junction contained 1 base not matched to a gene. The CDR3 spans 13 residues.